The 9 T cell receptor beta chains presented below share a single source sample, sequenced in a study of beta chain features in type 1 diabetes. Reverse transcribing all isolated RNA meant expressed TCRB transcripts were sequenced. Clones were read by immunoSEQ multiplex PCR, and TCRdb kept only the in-frame ones, dropping some. Among over 150,000 clones listed, 8.1% were seen once. Specimen: central memory CD4+ T cells from blood. Every receptor here comes from a man between 18 and 35 years old in good health.

This clone has just a few counts. This chain joins TRBV19 and TRBJ1-4, with D perhaps matching TRBD1 (6 bases). The germline V gene has CDR1 LNHDA and CDR2 SQIVND (reference sequence). This CDR3 region has 14 residues. V shed 6 bases and J shed 5 bases, with 13 bases lying between them. CDR3 nucleotide sequence: TGTGCCAGTAGCGGAACAGGGCTCAATGAAAAACTGTTTTTT. It translates to CASSGTGLNEKLFF.

The rearrangement links TRBV30 to TRBJ2-3; 7 nucleotides line up with TRBD2. Unmatched junction bases numbered 11, after V lost 7 bases and J lost 4 bases. This CDR3 contains 14 residues. Germline V gene data show CDR1 as GTSNPN and CDR2 as SVGIG (reference sequence). CDR3 DNA: TGTGCCTCATCTAGCGGCCTGGGGGCAGATACGCAGTATTTT. Translated, it gives CASSSGLGADTQYF.

This CDR3 reads CASSLGAEARAYNEQFF. In DNA form, the CDR3 reads TGTGCCAGCAGCCTCGGAGCGGAGGCGAGGGCGTACAATGAGCAGTTCTTC. This chain connects TRBV11-2 to TRBJ2-1; D possibly corresponds to TRBD2 (5 bases). This CDR3 contains 17 residues. V was shortened by 5 bases and J by 4 bases, with 21 bases between the two germline ends. Per the germline V gene, CDR1 is SGHAT and CDR2 is FQNNGV.

The V gene is TRBV7-9, the J gene TRBJ2-3; 7 positions agree with TRBD1. J lost 2 bases, V lost 4 bases, and 6 bases had no gene match. CDR1 and CDR2 from the germline V gene are SEHNR and FQNEAQ (reference sequence). The CDR3 covers 15 residues. CDR3 in DNA: TGTGCCAGCAGCTCTACGGGACAGCTCACAGATACGCAGTATTTT. Protein product: CASSSTGQLTDTQYF.

This clone has a handful of counts. The chain uses TRBV9 and TRBJ1-3; 8 nucleotides line up with TRBD1. Germline loops: CDR1 SGDLS, CDR2 YYNGEE. V dropped 4 bases and J dropped 4; count of bases not matched to a gene: 7. CDR3 size: 15 residues. The CDR3 DNA sequence: TGTGCCAGCAGCTCTAGGACAGGGTCAGGAAACACCATATATTTT. Amino acids: CASSSRTGSGNTIYF.

The DNA for the CDR3 is TGTGCCAGCAGCTTAGGGGGACAGGGGTTCGATGAGCAGTTCTTC. Amino acids: CASSLGGQGFDEQFF. The chain joins TRBV11-3 to TRBJ2-1; 10 nucleotides agree with TRBD1. CDR3 size: 15 residues. In germline, CDR1 is SGHNT, CDR2 YENEEA. The J segment lost 8 bases and the V segment lost 1 base, leaving 5 bases of the junction unmatched.

This clone appeared a few times. The gene calls are TRBV6-5 and TRBJ2-7; perhaps TRBD1 as D (6 bases). V shed 5 bases and J shed 2 bases, with 10 bases lying between them. CDR3 length: 13 amino acids. Germline values: CDR1 MNHEY, CDR2 SVGAGI. Here the CDR3 reads CASSRGQAYEQYF. The CDR3 DNA follows: TGTGCCAGCAGTCGGGGACAAGCCTACGAGCAGTACTTC.

This clone was seen a handful of times. The V gene is TRBV5-1, the J gene TRBJ1-2; 11 nucleotides align to TRBD1. The CDR3 sequence is 14 residues long. The junction had 6 bases not matched to a gene; V was cut back by 4 bases and J by 7 bases. Germline assignment: CDR1 SGHRS and CDR2 YFSETQ. Written as DNA, the CDR3 is TGCGCCAGCAGCCCCGGACAGGGGGCGCTTGGCTACACCTTC. Amino acid sequence: CASSPGQGALGYTF.

A word on this clone: This may be a read error, as it is one base from a much larger clone. The chain couples TRBV5-4 to TRBJ2-3; tentatively, D is TRBD2 (6 bases). CDR3 size: 15 residues. The V gene's germline CDR1 is SGHNT and CDR2 YYREEE (reference sequence). V lost 2 bases, J lost 0 bases, and 10 bases lay in between. DNA for the CDR3: TGTGCCAGCAGCTTATCGGGAGCTAGCACAGATACGCAGTATTTT. It specifies CASSLSGASTDTQYF.